This T cell receptor (beta chain) was sequenced during a study of T-cell memory formation after mild COVID-19. This clonotype turned up a few times. The antigen is unknown. Trimming shortened V by 3 bases and J by 2 bases, and 14 bases separated the two germline ends. The CDR3 is 16 amino acids. The germline V gene has CDR1 SGHDT and CDR2 YYEEEE. Study-wide findings and caveats: Day 15 to 85 contracting clones showed balanced CD4/CD8; later expanders leaned CD4+.

A 5'RACE reaction primed in the constant segment made cDNA libraries of TCR alpha and TCR beta, and these carried sample barcodes and UMIs. Via MiXCR, TCRdb re-called the 5' RACE reads, giving one row per CDR3 protein. The table lists some 210,000 distinct CDR3 sequences, about 18% of them singletons, with 2.4% in the top ten. This sequence joins TRBV5-6 and TRBJ2-2; D possibly corresponds to TRBD1 (6 bases). The sample consisted of PBMCs or a T cell subset sorted from them (not recorded which). This clonotype originated in an adult woman who had mild COVID-19 (a few samples of this study predate the infection). Cell type and time point are not known. CDR3 region: CASSSLGQYNTGELFF. CDR3 nucleotide sequence: TGTGCCAGCAGCTCCCTAGGACAGTATAACACCGGGGAGCTGTTTTTT.